A single sample is the source of the 18 T cell receptor beta chains below, sequenced in a study of monozygotic twins with inflammatory bowel disease. TCRdb re-called the 5' RACE reads and shows each CDR3 protein once, DNA omitted. Its listing shows around 450,000 distinct CDR3 sequences. Sequencing was carried out using blood. The receptors derive from a human donor with ulcerative colitis or Crohn's disease, or a healthy co-twin of an affected twin (not recorded which).

The chain links TRBV7-8 to TRBJ2-2; the TCRdb D gene call, TRBD1, has no DNA to confirm it. CDR1 and CDR2 (germline): SGHVS, FQNEAQ. This CDR3 contains 14 residues. This CDR3 is CASSLGGYTGELFF.

The V call is TRBV25-1, the J call TRBJ1-1. From germline, CDR1 is MGHDK and CDR2 SYGVNS. CDR3 size: 13 residues. The CDR3 sequence: CASSEEADTEAFF.

V gene TRBV15 combines with J gene TRBJ2-5; without DNA, the TCRdb call of TRBD2 cannot be checked. Per the germline V gene, CDR1 is LNHNV and CDR2 is YYDKDF (reference sequence). This CDR3 region has 18 residues. The CDR3 is CATSRDRDSGNFQETQYF.

The chain uses TRBV4-3 and TRBJ2-1. Germline V CDR1 and CDR2: LGHNA, YSLEER. This CDR3 is 16 amino acids long. CDR3 sequence: CASSQEGSYLRDEQFF.

The rearrangement links TRBV6-1 to TRBJ2-7. Germline lookup yields CDR1 MNHNS and CDR2 SASEGT. This CDR3 region has 18 residues. CDR3 in amino acids: CASSLQLPMIGGSYEQYF.

The chain joins TRBV11-2 to TRBJ2-3; TCRdb designates TRBD2, a call that cannot be tested without DNA. CDR1 and CDR2 from the germline V gene are SGHAT and FQNNGV. The CDR3 consists of 19 residues. The CDR3 spells CASSPPRGSLAGVTDTQYF.

This rearrangement joins TRBV18 to TRBJ2-5; TCRdb returns TRBD1, unconfirmable since there is no DNA. CDR1 and CDR2 (germline): KGHSH, LQKENI. The CDR3 loop spans 14 amino acids. CDR3 protein: CASSLWDSKETQYF.

The V and J genes are TRBV5-1 and TRBJ2-2; the TRBD1 assignment by TCRdb is unverifiable without DNA. The CDR3 totals 17 residues. CDR1 is SGHRS and CDR2 is YFSETQ in the germline V gene. The CDR3: CASIISPGTGHTGELFF.

The rearrangement links TRBV7-9 to TRBJ2-2. Germline values: CDR1 SEHNR, CDR2 FQNEAQ (reference sequence). The CDR3 loop spans 14 amino acids. The CDR3 region is CASSLNGEAGELFF.

V is TRBV5-6 and J is TRBJ2-4; there is no DNA to check the TCRdb D call of TRBD1. Germline lookup yields CDR1 SGHDT and CDR2 YYEEEE. The CDR3 covers 18 residues. CDR3: CASSRWGAGQRAKNIQYF.

The chain carries TRBV5-6 and TRBJ2-7. This CDR3 is built from 13 residues. Germline V gene sequence: CDR1 SGHDT, CDR2 YYEEEE. The CDR3 loop reads CASSLAYSYEQYF. Full variable domain (rest looked up from reference TRBV5-6 and TRBJ2-7): DAGVTQSPTHLIKTRGQQVTLRCSPKSGHDTVSWYQQALGQGPQFIFQYYEEEERQRGNFPDRFSGHQFPNYSSELNVNALLLGDSALYLCASSLAYSYEQYFGPGTRLTVT.

The chain is built from TRBV2 and TRBJ2-5. The CDR3 extends over 14 amino acids. Germline CDR1 reads SNHLY; CDR2 reads FYNNEI. CDR3 protein: CASSENSLQETQYF.

This sequence joins TRBV27 and TRBJ1-5. CDR1 and CDR2 (germline): MNHEY, SMNVEV (reference sequence). This CDR3 region has 15 residues. CDR3 protein: CASSFLGGDMQPQHF.

J is TRBJ2-3 and V is TRBV5-1; absent DNA, TCRdb's TRBD1 call cannot be checked. The V gene's germline CDR1 is SGHRS and CDR2 YFSETQ. CDR3 length equals 15 residues. The chain's CDR3 is CASSLEQGSTDTQYF.

This chain connects TRBV5-1 to TRBJ1-2. Germline V gives CDR1 SGHRS, CDR2 YFSETQ. This CDR3 contains 13 residues. This CDR3 reads CASSPAIVGGYTF.

The chain is built from TRBV9 and TRBJ2-2; TCRdb names TRBD1, which stays unverified in the absence of DNA. The CDR3 extends over 15 amino acids. Germline V gives CDR1 SGDLS, CDR2 YYNGEE. The CDR3 is CASSVFTGLRGELFF.

The rearrangement links TRBV10-3 to TRBJ2-5; TCRdb's D gene call, TRBD2, goes unchecked for lack of DNA. Germline values: CDR1 ENHRY, CDR2 SYGVKD. The length of the CDR3 is 14 residues. CDR3 sequence reads: CAISEGASGETQYF.

Here the CDR3 reads CASSLQAASSYNEQFF. The chain links TRBV5-1 to TRBJ2-1. Per the germline V gene, CDR1 is SGHRS and CDR2 is YFSETQ. The CDR3 loop spans 16 amino acids.